These 27 T cell receptor beta chains share one sample of origin, sequenced in a study of a mutant IDH1 vaccine in newly diagnosed glioma. Antigen specificity for these receptors is unknown. Stated time point: week 47, end of study. Each vaccine dose was 300 ug of mutant IDH1 20-mer peptide, with topical imiquimod. Using immunoSEQ multiplex PCR, the repertoire was profiled, and TCRdb retains in-frame clones only, with some absent. This sample carries about 56,000 clones, approximately 71% of them seen once, and the ten largest clones take less than 6.5%. The sequenced sample was PBMCs, obtained from a glioma patient whose treatment included an IDH1 peptide vaccine. The receptor set was obtained from a man aged 45-65 years with glioma.

This sequence joins TRBV7-9 and TRBJ2-7, with D possibly TRBD2 on 7 matching bases. V was pared by 3 bases and J by 6 bases, with 15 bases between. CDR3 length equals 14 residues. Germline CDR1 and CDR2: SEHNR and FQNEAQ (reference sequence). CDR3 in amino acids: CASSFGQRGGEQYF. DNA for the CDR3: TGTGCCAGCAGCTTCGGACAGCGGGGTGGCGAGCAGTACTTC.

V is TRBV18 and J is TRBJ2-7; D gene unclear. The CDR3 is made up of 12 amino acids. Germline lookup yields CDR1 KGHSH and CDR2 LQKENI. The V end lost 6 bases, the J end lost 9 bases, and 15 bases lay between the germline ends. This CDR3 is CASSLTREGQYF. DNA of the CDR3: TGTGCCAGCTCCCTGACCCGAGAAGGGCAGTACTTC. The full variable domain, in which reference TRBV18 and TRBJ2-7 provide the parts outside the CDR3, is NAGVMQNPRHLVRRRGQEARLRCSPMKGHSHVYWYRQLPEEGLKFMVYLQKENIIDESGMPKERFSAEFPKEGPSILRIQQVVRGDSAAYFCASSLTREGQYFGPGTRLTVT.

The CDR3 loop is CASSKDSKDYGYTF. CDR3 bases: TGTGCCAGCAGCAAGGACAGCAAGGACTATGGCTACACCTTC. The V and J genes are TRBV5-4 and TRBJ1-2; tentatively, D is TRBD1 (6 bases). CDR3 length equals 14 residues. Per germline, CDR1 SGHNT and CDR2 YYREEE (reference sequence). Trimming removed 4 bases from V and 3 bases from J, with 13 bases in between.

This clone is judged medium-sized. This chain joins TRBV2 and TRBJ1-1, with D possibly TRBD1 on 5 matching bases. Germline V gene data show CDR1 as SNHLY and CDR2 as FYNNEI. CDR3 length equals 12 residues. The V and J ends lost 5 bases and 7 bases respectively, with 11 bases between them. The CDR3 loop reads CASSTGTGEAFF. The CDR3 DNA follows: TGTGCCAGCAGTACCGGGACGGGTGAAGCTTTCTTT.

The J gene is TRBJ1-1, the V gene TRBV11-2, with no clear D. Germline CDR1 is SGHAT and CDR2 is FQNNGV. The CDR3 is made up of 15 amino acids. V was clipped by 0 bases and J by 0 bases, with 8 bases between them. CDR3: CASSLDWALNTEAFF. The CDR3 DNA sequence: TGTGCCAGCAGCTTAGATTGGGCCTTGAACACTGAAGCTTTCTTT.

The chain has TRBV15 and TRBJ1-5; D remains unclear. Germline values: CDR1 LNHNV, CDR2 YYDKDF (reference sequence). V lost 3 bases and J lost 9, with 21 bases in between. This CDR3 comprises 16 residues. CDR3 sequence (DNA): TGTGCCACCAGCAGCGGCCGGGCCGTCTCCGTTGGGCCCCAGCATTTT. Amino acid sequence: CATSSGRAVSVGPQHF.

This rearrangement joins TRBV13 to TRBJ2-5; 7 bases agree with TRBD2. Germline V gene sequence: CDR1 PRHDT, CDR2 FYEKMQ (reference sequence). CDR3 length: 13 residues. V was pared by 0 bases and J by 5 bases, with 0 bases of the junction left unmatched. The CDR3 here is CASSLGGGETQYF. DNA for the CDR3: TGTGCCAGCAGCTTAGGCGGGGGGGAGACCCAGTACTTC. The full variable domain, completed using reference TRBV13 and TRBJ2-5, is AAGVIQSPRHLIKEKRETATLKCYPIPRHDTVYWYQQGPGQDPQFLISFYEKMQSDKGSIPDRFSAQQFSDYHSELNMSSLELGDSALYFCASSLGGGETQYFGPGTRLLVL.

The chain has TRBV29-1 and TRBJ1-2; D possibly corresponds to TRBD1 (6 bases). From germline, CDR1 is SQVTM and CDR2 ANQGSEA. The CDR3 has 13 amino acids. Trimming left V 6 bases short and J 8 bases short, with 19 bases between. The CDR3 loop reads CSVAGSGAGGYTF. CDR3 bases: TGCAGCGTAGCAGGCTCAGGGGCAGGAGGCTACACCTTC.

The chain links TRBV28 to TRBJ1-1; 7 nucleotides agree with TRBD1. The germline V gene has CDR1 MDHEN and CDR2 SYDVKM. This CDR3 comprises 12 residues. The junction had 6 bases not matched to a gene; V was cut back by 1 base and J by 13 bases. The CDR3 loop reads CASSLSGTADFF. The CDR3 bases are TGTGCCAGCAGTTTATCAGGGACAGCGGATTTCTTT.

This chain uses TRBV29-1 with TRBJ1-2; the D is unclear. The CDR3 consists of 11 residues. Trimming took 1 base from V and 14 from J, leaving 14 bases between them. Germline CDR1 SQVTM, CDR2 ANQGSEA. CDR3 bases: TGCAGCGTTGAAGTTTCAGCAAGATGGACCTTC. Its protein product is CSVEVSARWTF.

The chain links TRBV4-2 to TRBJ2-3; maybe TRBD2 (5 bases). Trimming removed 0 bases from V and 5 bases from J, with 15 bases in between. Germline-derived CDR1 and CDR2 are LGHNA and YNFKEQ. This CDR3 has 16 amino acids. The CDR3 loop is CASSQEAEAVKDTQYF. DNA for the CDR3: TGTGCCAGCAGCCAAGAAGCGGAGGCAGTGAAAGATACGCAGTATTTT.

This chain uses TRBV15 with TRBJ2-1; 7 nucleotides align to TRBD1. The CDR3 totals 15 residues. V dropped 1 base and J dropped 1; count of bases not matched to a gene: 1. The germline gives CDR1 LNHNV, CDR2 YYDKDF (reference sequence). CDR3 protein: CATSRARGSYNEQFF. The DNA for the CDR3 is TGTGCCACCAGCAGAGCCAGGGGGTCCTACAATGAGCAGTTCTTC. Drawing the rest from reference TRBV15 and TRBJ2-1, the complete variable domain is DAMVIQNPRYQVTQFGKPVTLSCSQTLNHNVMYWYQQKSSQAPKLLFHYYDKDFNNEADTPDNFQSRRPNTSFCFLDIRSPGLGDTAMYLCATSRARGSYNEQFFGPGTRLTVL.

The chain carries TRBV28 and TRBJ1-2; TRBD1 is a possible D gene (6 bases). Per the germline V gene, CDR1 is MDHEN and CDR2 is SYDVKM. Trimming removed 4 bases at V and 7 bases at J, with 13 bases between. This CDR3 region has 13 residues. CDR3: CASSSDSLGGYTF. DNA for the CDR3: TGTGCCAGCAGTTCGGACAGCCTTGGTGGCTACACCTTC.

This clone has more than one count but fewer than ten. The chain recombines TRBV9 with TRBJ1-1; TRBD1 is a possible D gene (5 bases). Per germline, CDR1 SGDLS and CDR2 YYNGEE. With 5 bases removed from V and 2 bases from J, the gap between germline ends came to 10 bases. This CDR3 spans 13 amino acids. The DNA of the CDR3 is TGTGCCAGCAGTCGACAGAGTAACACTGAAGCTTTCTTT. It encodes CASSRQSNTEAFF.

The chain combines TRBV18 with TRBJ1-4, with D unclear. V gave up 3 bases and J gave up 7 bases, with 15 bases separating them. CDR3 length equals 15 residues. Germline CDR1 reads KGHSH; CDR2 reads LQKENI. CDR3 sequence: CASSPRAVRSEKLFF. DNA for the CDR3: TGTGCCAGCTCACCGAGGGCAGTCCGATCTGAAAAACTGTTTTTT.

This clone is medium-sized (0.01 to 0.1%) within its sample. The J gene is TRBJ1-1, the V gene TRBV11-3; TRBD1 might be the D (5 bases). Trimming took off 5 bases at V and 1 base at J, with 14 bases between the two ends. Germline CDR1 and CDR2: SGHNT and YENEEA. The CDR3 covers 15 residues. CDR3 DNA: TGTGCCAGCAGCGCCAAGATCGGACAGAACACTGAAGCTTTCTTT. This sequence encodes CASSAKIGQNTEAFF.

The chain is built from TRBV4-1 and TRBJ2-3, with D uncertain. From germline, CDR1 is MGHRA and CDR2 YSYEKL. This CDR3 contains 13 residues. V lost 0 bases and J 6 bases, leaving 7 bases between the germline ends. The CDR3 sequence is CASSQDSKDTQYF. In DNA, the CDR3 is TGCGCCAGCAGCCAAGATTCAAAGGATACGCAGTATTTT.

This clone occurred once. The chain has TRBV7-8 and TRBJ1-5, with D hard to call. The V and J ends lost 5 bases and 1 base respectively, with 6 bases between them. CDR3 length: 13 residues. Looked up from germline, CDR1 is SGHVS and CDR2 is FQNEAQ. The CDR3 DNA is TGTGCCAGCAGCGGGCAGAGCAATCAGCCCCAGCATTTT. This sequence encodes CASSGQSNQPQHF. Filled out from reference TRBV7-8 and TRBJ1-5, the complete variable domain reads GAGVSQSPRYKVAKRGQDVALRCDPISGHVSLFWYQQALGQGPEFLTYFQNEAQLDKSGLPSDRFFAERPEGSVSTLKIQRTQQEDSAVYLCASSGQSNQPQHFGDGTRLSIL.

The rearrangement links TRBV7-2 to TRBJ1-1; D unclear. CDR1 is SGHTA and CDR2 is FQGNSA in the germline V gene. The CDR3 length is 14 residues. The germline V and J ends were trimmed by 4 bases and 4 bases, with 13 bases remaining between them. The CDR3 DNA sequence: TGTGCCAGCAGCTCGGAGGGTCGGGGCACTGAAGCTTTCTTT. The encoded protein is CASSSEGRGTEAFF.

J is TRBJ1-3 and V is TRBV2, with TRBD1 as a possible D gene (6 bases). Trimming took off 4 bases at V and 6 bases at J, with 10 bases between the two ends. Germline lookup yields CDR1 SNHLY and CDR2 FYNNEI. The CDR3 is made up of 13 amino acids. CDR3 nucleotides: TGTGCCAGCAGTGTCTACAGGGAAAACACCATATATTTT. Encoded protein: CASSVYRENTIYF.

The chain links TRBV6-4 to TRBJ2-2; 9 bases are shared with TRBD1. The germline V gene encodes CDR1 MRHNA and CDR2 SNTAGT. V was pared by 5 bases and J by 4 bases, with 11 bases of the junction left unmatched. CDR3 size: 17 residues. This CDR3 reads CASSPRQGQGATGELFF. In DNA, the CDR3 is TGTGCCAGCAGTCCTCGGCAGGGACAGGGTGCCACCGGGGAGCTGTTTTTT.

The DNA of the CDR3 is TGTGCCAGCTCTCTTTACCCCCCAGAGTACAATGAGCAGTTCTTC. It specifies CASSLYPPEYNEQFF. The rearrangement joins TRBV18 to TRBJ2-1, with unresolved D. The V gene's germline CDR1 is KGHSH and CDR2 LQKENI. The CDR3 runs to 15 residues. V shed 6 bases and J shed 4 bases, with 16 bases lying between them.

The chain carries TRBV6-5 and TRBJ1-5; the match to TRBD1 covers 7 bases. The CDR3 has 14 amino acids. Germline CDR1 MNHEY, CDR2 SVGAGI. The ends lost 5 bases at V and 6 bases at J; junction bases unmatched: 7. CDR3 in DNA: TGTGCCAGCAGTGAAGGGGCAGGGGGTCAGCCCCAGCATTTT. Translated, it gives CASSEGAGGQPQHF.

This clone was recorded at least ten times. The chain joins TRBV4-2 to TRBJ1-2, with 7 positions matching TRBD1. The CDR3 runs to 13 residues. Germline CDR1 is LGHNA and CDR2 is YNFKEQ. V shed 0 bases, J shed 6 bases, and the junction held 1 base outside the gene matches. The CDR3 spells CASSQDGTDGYTF. The CDR3 DNA sequence: TGTGCCAGCAGCCAAGATGGGACAGATGGCTACACCTTC.

The chain couples TRBV5-6 to TRBJ1-2; D uncertain. The CDR3 is 14 amino acids. The ends were cut back, 0 bases at V and 1 base at J, with 7 bases in the middle. The germline CDR1 and CDR2 sequences are SGHDT and YYEEEE. The CDR3 protein is CASSLGPNNYGYTF. The DNA for the CDR3 is TGTGCCAGCAGCTTGGGGCCGAATAACTATGGCTACACCTTC.

The CDR3 coding sequence is TGTGCCAGCAGCCCGGTAGCGGGGCCCAGTGAGGCCCAGTACTTC. Its protein is CASSPVAGPSEAQYF. V is TRBV7-2 and J is TRBJ2-5, with 8 positions matching TRBD2. The length of the CDR3 is 15 residues. The ends lost 5 bases at V and 9 bases at J; junction bases unmatched: 14. Germline loops: CDR1 SGHTA, CDR2 FQGNSA.

This rearrangement joins TRBV5-1 to TRBJ2-3, with unresolved D. The ends were cut back, 5 bases at V and 0 bases at J, with 7 bases in the middle. Germline CDR1 SGHRS, CDR2 YFSETQ. The CDR3 spans 13 residues. The CDR3 sequence: CASSLASTDTQYF. CDR3 in DNA: TGCGCCAGCAGTCTTGCTAGCACAGATACGCAGTATTTT.